Listed below are T cell receptor beta chains from one sample, sequenced in a study of regulatory T cells in long-lasting Graves disease. TCRdb ran MiXCR on the multiplex PCR reads and lists one entry per CDR3 protein. The profile shows some 200,000 distinct CDR3 sequences, 15% to 20% of them singletons. These records were also assigned to another study, of T cells in Graves' hyperthyroidism and ophthalmopathy.

This sample comprised peripheral blood mononuclear cells (PBMCs), obtained at new diagnosis, from a patient treated with antithyroid drugs. These receptors all stem from a woman aged 30 to 39 with Graves disease. The CDR3 runs from the conserved cysteine through the conserved F or W. Fields, in order: D gene, V gene, clone size, J gene, CDR3 DNA, CDR3 protein. A D gene is named only where the DNA matches it firmly. The listing skips clone size in some rows; elsewhere it reads once, few, many or a size class.

d_gene: NA
v_gene: TRBV6-1
abundance: many
j_gene: TRBJ2-5
CDR3nt: TGTGCCAGCTCTGAGGGGCCCGGGGTAAAGACCCAGTACTTC
CDR3aa: CASSEGPGVKTQYF

d_gene: NA
v_gene: TRBV28
abundance: many
j_gene: TRBJ1-5
CDR3nt: TGTGCCAGCAGTTTATTAGAGAGTCAGGAGCCCCAGCATTTT
CDR3aa: CASSLLESQEPQHF

d_gene: NA
v_gene: TRBV24-1
abundance: many
j_gene: TRBJ2-2
CDR3nt: TGTGCCACCAGTGATTTCGCGCAGGACACCGGGGAGCTGTTTTTT
CDR3aa: CATSDFAQDTGELFF

d_gene: NA
v_gene: TRBV28
abundance: many
j_gene: TRBJ1-6
CDR3nt: TGTGCCAGCAGTAGAGGGAATGATAATTCACCCCTCCACTTT
CDR3aa: CASSRGNDNSPLHF

d_gene: TRBD1
v_gene: TRBV20-1
abundance: many
j_gene: TRBJ2-1
CDR3nt: TGCAGTGCTATTGCGGCAGGGGGCTACGATGAGCAGTTCTTC
CDR3aa: CSAIAAGGYDEQFF

d_gene: NA
v_gene: TRBV2
abundance: many
j_gene: TRBJ2-4
CDR3nt: TGTGCCAGCAGGCCACAGGGACTCCCCCCTCAGTACTTC
CDR3aa: CASRPQGLPPQYF

d_gene: NA
v_gene: TRBV11-3
abundance: NA
j_gene: TRBJ2-2
CDR3nt: TGTGCCAGCAGCTTAGGTTTTCCGGGAGAGACCGGGGAGCTGTTTTTT
CDR3aa: CASSLGFPGETGELFF

d_gene: TRBD1
v_gene: TRBV28
abundance: many
j_gene: TRBJ1-1
CDR3nt: TGTGCCAGCAGTCAGACCGGGACAGGGTATCTAGCTGAAGCTTTCTTT
CDR3aa: CASSQTGTGYLAEAFF

d_gene: TRBD1
v_gene: TRBV5-1
abundance: NA
j_gene: TRBJ1-1
CDR3nt: TGCGCCAGCAGCCCGGACAGGGGGGTATACACTGAGGCTTTCTTT
CDR3aa: CASSPDRGVYTEAFF

d_gene: TRBD1
v_gene: TRBV30
abundance: many
j_gene: TRBJ2-1
CDR3nt: TGTGCCTGGGGACAGGGGAATGAGCAGTTCTTC
CDR3aa: CAWGQGNEQFF

d_gene: NA
v_gene: TRBV2
abundance: many
j_gene: TRBJ2-2
CDR3nt: TGTGCCAGCACCAAATGGCCCCCCGGGGAGCTGTTTTTT
CDR3aa: CASTKWPPGELFF

d_gene: TRBD1
v_gene: TRBV20-1
abundance: NA
j_gene: TRBJ1-2
CDR3nt: TGCAGTGCTAGTACCCCCAGTAAGGACAGGGGAAACGGCTACACCTTC
CDR3aa: CSASTPSKDRGNGYTF

d_gene: NA
v_gene: TRBV30
abundance: many
j_gene: TRBJ2-7
CDR3nt: TGTGCCTGGAGTGATTCAGCTTACGAGCAGTACTTC
CDR3aa: CAWSDSAYEQYF

d_gene: TRBD2
v_gene: TRBV3-1
abundance: many
j_gene: TRBJ2-3
CDR3nt: TGTGCCAGCAGCCAACCTCTCCTAGCGGGGGGGCCGGGAGATACGCAGTATTTT
CDR3aa: CASSQPLLAGGPGDTQYF

d_gene: TRBD2
v_gene: TRBV2
abundance: NA
j_gene: TRBJ2-1
CDR3nt: TGTGCCAGCAGTCGGACCGGGACTAGCGGCCCTTACAATGAGCAGTTCTTC
CDR3aa: CASSRTGTSGPYNEQFF

d_gene: TRBD2
v_gene: TRBV20-1
abundance: many
j_gene: TRBJ2-7
CDR3nt: TGCAGTGCTAGAGATTCGGGGGGGCCGACTTACGAGCAGTACTTC
CDR3aa: CSARDSGGPTYEQYF

d_gene: TRBD1
v_gene: TRBV6-5
abundance: few
j_gene: TRBJ2-2
CDR3nt: TGTGCCAGCAGTTACCGACAGGGGTCCGGGGAGCTGTTTTTT
CDR3aa: CASSYRQGSGELFF

d_gene: TRBD1
v_gene: TRBV28
abundance: many
j_gene: TRBJ1-4
CDR3nt: TGTGCCAGCAGTCCCCCAGGGACAGGTGGAGAAAAACTGTTTTTT
CDR3aa: CASSPPGTGGEKLFF

d_gene: NA
v_gene: TRBV5-1
abundance: NA
j_gene: TRBJ2-1
CDR3nt: TGTGCCAGCGCCAATCTAGTCCACAATGAGCAGTTCTTC
CDR3aa: CASANLVHNEQFF

d_gene: NA
v_gene: TRBV27
abundance: many
j_gene: TRBJ1-1
CDR3nt: TGTGCCAGCAGTCCATCCGGCAGGGGATGGGGGACTGAAGCTTTCTTT
CDR3aa: CASSPSGRGWGTEAFF

d_gene: NA
v_gene: TRBV27
abundance: many
j_gene: TRBJ1-5
CDR3nt: TGTGCCAGCAGTTTATGGGCAACGGGTCTTAGCAATCAGCCCCAGCATTTT
CDR3aa: CASSLWATGLSNQPQHF

d_gene: TRBD1
v_gene: TRBV20-1
abundance: many
j_gene: TRBJ1-1
CDR3nt: TGCAGTGCTAGAGACTATACAGGGGAGAACACTGAAGCTTTCTTT
CDR3aa: CSARDYTGENTEAFF

d_gene: NA
v_gene: TRBV7-8
abundance: many
j_gene: TRBJ2-5
CDR3nt: TGTGCCAGCAGCTTTTTGGAGGGAGTAGAGACCCAGTACTTC
CDR3aa: CASSFLEGVETQYF

d_gene: TRBD1
v_gene: TRBV19
abundance: many
j_gene: TRBJ1-1
CDR3nt: TGTGCCGCTTACAGGGGAGGGGACACTGAAGCTTTCTTT
CDR3aa: CAAYRGGDTEAFF